This passage covers 2 T cell receptor beta chains from one sample sequenced in a study of cytomegalovirus exposure and HLA in healthy donors. Both 60 Vbeta primers and 13 Jbeta primers went into the PCR. Here immunoSEQ multiplex PCR was the method, and the copy in TCRdb shows in-frame clones only, minus some. The table has around 180,000 clones, over 60% seen once. The specimen sequenced was PBMCs. The receptors originated from a girl aged 5 to 17 in good health and CMV-seronegative.

This sequence joins TRBV14 and TRBJ1-2; 12 positions match TRBD1. The junction had 7 bases not matched to a gene; V was cut back by 6 bases and J by 8 bases. The V gene's germline CDR1 is SGHDN and CDR2 FVKESK. The CDR3 spans 14 residues. Here the CDR3 reads CASSYGTGGFGYTF. The CDR3 DNA is TGTGCCAGCAGTTACGGGACAGGGGGCTTCGGCTACACCTTC.

This chain joins TRBV4-1 and TRBJ1-1; D gene unclear. V lost 2 bases and J lost 8, with 18 bases in between. The length of the CDR3 is 15 residues. CDR1 and CDR2 from the germline V gene are MGHRA and YSYEKL. CDR3 sequence reads: CASSQPTERNSEAFF. CDR3 nucleotides: TGCGCCAGCAGCCAACCAACAGAGCGGAACAGCGAAGCTTTCTTT.